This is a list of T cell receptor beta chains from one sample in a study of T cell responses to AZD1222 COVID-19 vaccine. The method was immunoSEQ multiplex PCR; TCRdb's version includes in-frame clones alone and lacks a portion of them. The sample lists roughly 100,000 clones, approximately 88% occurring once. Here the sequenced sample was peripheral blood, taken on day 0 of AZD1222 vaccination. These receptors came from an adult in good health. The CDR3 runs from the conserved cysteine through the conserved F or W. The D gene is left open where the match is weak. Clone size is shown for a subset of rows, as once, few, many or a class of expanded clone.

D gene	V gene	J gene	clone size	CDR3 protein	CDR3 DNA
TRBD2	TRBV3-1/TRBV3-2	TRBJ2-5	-	CASSLSGGQETQYF	TGTGCCAGCAGTCTCAGCGGGGGCCAAGAGACCCAGTACTTC
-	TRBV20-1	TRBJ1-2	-	CSAGGDYGYTF	TGCAGTGCGGGGGGGGACTATGGCTACACCTTC
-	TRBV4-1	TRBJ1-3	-	CASSYPGSSGNTIYF	TGCGCCAGCAGCTACCCCGGGAGCTCTGGAAACACCATATATTTT
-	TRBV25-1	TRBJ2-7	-	CASSGGYEQYF	TGTGCCAGCAGTGGAGGCTACGAGCAGTACTTC
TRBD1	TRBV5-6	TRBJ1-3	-	CASSLWDRGFSGNTIYF	TGTGCCAGCAGCTTGTGGGACAGGGGGTTCTCTGGAAACACCATATATTTT
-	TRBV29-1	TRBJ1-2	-	CSVRAGGGYTF	TGCAGCGTCCGGGCGGGGGGCGGCTACACCTTC
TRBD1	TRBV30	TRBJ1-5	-	CAWSRAGQGRQPQHF	TGTGCCTGGAGTCGCGCGGGACAGGGACGCCAGCCCCAGCATTTT
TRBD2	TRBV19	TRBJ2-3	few	CASSIGQGGADTQYF	TGTGCCAGTAGTATAGGGCAGGGAGGGGCAGATACGCAGTATTTT
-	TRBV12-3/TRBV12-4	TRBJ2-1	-	CASIEEGEQFF	TGTGCCTCTATCGAAGAAGGTGAGCAGTTCTTC
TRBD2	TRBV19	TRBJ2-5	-	CASSPTPLAGGRQETQYF	TGTGCCAGTAGTCCGACCCCGCTAGCGGGGGGACGCCAAGAGACCCAGTACTTC
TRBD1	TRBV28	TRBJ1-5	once	CASSWGGTDALPQHF	TGTGCCAGCAGTTGGGGGGGGACAGATGCCCTGCCCCAGCATTTT
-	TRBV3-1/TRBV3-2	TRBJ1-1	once	CASSQGWGAEAFF	TGTGCCAGCAGCCAAGGTTGGGGGGCTGAAGCTTTCTTT
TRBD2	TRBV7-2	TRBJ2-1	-	CASTPRGASGGAYNEQFF	TGTGCCAGCACCCCTAGGGGGGCTAGCGGGGGGGCCTACAATGAGCAGTTCTTC
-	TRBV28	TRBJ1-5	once	CVSEGYSNQPQHF	TGTGTCAGCGAGGGTTATAGCAATCAGCCCCAGCATTTT
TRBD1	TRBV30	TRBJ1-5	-	CAWTRDRGNQPQHF	TGTGCCTGGACACGGGACAGGGGCAATCAGCCCCAGCATTTT
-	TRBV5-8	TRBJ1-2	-	CASSWVGTEGYGYTF	TGTGCCAGCAGCTGGGTGGGGACTGAAGGCTATGGCTACACCTTC
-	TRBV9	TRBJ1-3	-	CASSVGTANRMSGNTIYF	TGTGCCAGCAGCGTAGGGACAGCGAATCGGATGTCTGGAAACACCATATATTTT
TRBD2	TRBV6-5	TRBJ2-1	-	CASLGGGAYNEQFF	TGTGCCAGCCTGGGCGGGGGGGCCTACAATGAGCAGTTCTTC
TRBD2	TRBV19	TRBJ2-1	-	CASSIVIAGNNEQFF	TGTGCCAGTAGTATAGTAATAGCGGGGAACAATGAGCAGTTCTTC
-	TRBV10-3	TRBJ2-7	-	CAVLGQSYEQYF	TGTGCCGTCCTAGGACAGTCCTACGAGCAGTACTTC
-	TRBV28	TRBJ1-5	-	CASSFSFQPQHF	TGTGCCAGCAGTTTTAGTTTTCAGCCCCAGCATTTT
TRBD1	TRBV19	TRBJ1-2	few	CASSPPAGTGYYGYTF	TGTGCCAGTAGCCCTCCCGCCGGGACAGGGTACTATGGCTACACCTTC
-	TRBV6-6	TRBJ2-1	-	CATQSNEQFF	TGTGCCACTCAGAGCAATGAGCAGTTCTTC
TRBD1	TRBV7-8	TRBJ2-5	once	CASSKDRLETQYF	TGTGCCAGCAGTAAGGACAGGCTAGAGACCCAGTACTTC
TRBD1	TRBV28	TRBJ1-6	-	CASSLLGQTNSPLHF	TGTGCCAGCAGTTTATTGGGACAGACTAATTCACCCCTCCACTTT
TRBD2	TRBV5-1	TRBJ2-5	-	CASSPHPPSGGGETQYF	TGCGCCAGCAGCCCTCACCCACCTAGCGGGGGGGGAGAGACCCAGTACTTC
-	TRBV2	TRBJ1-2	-	CASSLRGARYTF	TGTGCCAGCAGTTTGAGGGGAGCCCGGTACACCTTC
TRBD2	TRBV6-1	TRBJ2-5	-	CASSEGAGEQETQYF	TGTGCCAGCAGTGAAGGGGCGGGGGAGCAAGAGACCCAGTACTTC
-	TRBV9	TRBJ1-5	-	CASSVGSNQPQHF	TGTGCCAGCAGCGTCGGGAGCAATCAGCCCCAGCATTTT
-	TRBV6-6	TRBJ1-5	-	CASSYGHNQPQHF	TGTGCCAGCAGTTACGGACACAATCAGCCCCAGCATTTT
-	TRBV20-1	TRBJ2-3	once	CSASTGGTDTQYF	TGCAGTGCTAGTACGGGGGGCACAGATACGCAGTATTTT
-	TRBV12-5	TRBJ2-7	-	CASGLWQGGKEQYF	TGTGCTAGTGGTTTGTGGCAGGGTGGTAAAGAGCAGTACTTC
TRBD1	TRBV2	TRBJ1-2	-	CASSVTPGQDFGYTF	TGTGCCAGCAGTGTTACCCCGGGACAGGACTTTGGCTACACCTTC
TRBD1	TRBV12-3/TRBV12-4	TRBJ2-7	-	CASSLGTGYEQYF	TGTGCCAGCAGTTTAGGGACAGGCTACGAGCAGTACTTC
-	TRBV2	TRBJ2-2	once	CASSFFDATGELFF	TGTGCCAGCAGTTTTTTCGACGCCACCGGGGAGCTGTTTTTT
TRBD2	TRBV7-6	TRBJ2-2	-	CASSLSGGDTGELFF	TGTGCCAGCAGCTTGAGCGGGGGCGACACCGGGGAGCTGTTTTTT
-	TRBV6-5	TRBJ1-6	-	CASSYGGSAGSPLHF	TGTGCCAGCAGTTACGGGGGTTCCGCGGGTTCACCCCTCCACTTT
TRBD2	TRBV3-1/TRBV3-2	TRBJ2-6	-	CASSPSGGALWANVLTF	TGTGCCAGCAGTCCTAGCGGGGGGGCCCTCTGGGCCAACGTCCTGACTTTC
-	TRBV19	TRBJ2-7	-	CASSRAGSHSYEQYF	TGTGCCAGTAGTCGGGCGGGCAGTCACTCCTACGAGCAGTACTTC